Reported below is one TCR beta chain. Its cognate antigen is unknown. Additional DNA sequences in this sample encode the identical CDR3. Trimming took 3 bases from V and 4 from J, leaving 12 bases between them. There are 14 residues in the CDR3. The V gene's germline CDR1 is MDHEN and CDR2 SYDVKM. The test was conducted at deep level. Clones were sequenced by immunoSEQ multiplex PCR, and TCRdb holds only the in-frame ones, with some missing. The repertoire holds some 980,000 clones, over 60% seen once, with approximately 1.5% in the top ten. This specimen comes from a study of shared clonotypes between healthy human individuals. Study results and caveats: Some clonotypes were shared by all four sorted-subset donors, while others were not shared. The non-shared ones had lower generation probabilities than the shared ones. Tissues were not sampled, only blood, and their repertoires likely differ. Clonotype sharing across several donors was observed for approximately 5% of naive CD4 clonotypes.

This receptor was obtained from a man aged 18-30 years in good health. The chain links TRBV28 to TRBJ2-5; D possibly uses TRBD1 or TRBD2 (5 bases each). Sequenced sample: memory CD4+ T cells sorted from blood. Specified subset: CD45RA-negative fraction. DNA of the CDR3: TGTGCCAGCAGTTTCAGGGCAGGGAGAGAGACCCAGTACTTC. Residues: CASSFRAGRETQYF.